This record covers a single TCR beta chain. This entry is derived from a study of blood T cell repertoires in COVID-19. Study overall: The United States, Italy and Spain supplied acute and convalescent COVID-19 samples. T cells, B-cell-depleted T cells, or PBMCs provided the cDNA or gDNA that served as material.

The CDR3 runs 14 residues. Looked up from germline, CDR1 is SEHNR and CDR2 is FQNEAQ (reference sequence). V was trimmed by 5 bases and J by 1 base, leaving 9 bases between them. In the original processing: Cell counts per sample came from amplifying reference gene primers. The assay was immunoSEQ multiplex PCR, and TCRdb's table has in-frame clones only and misses some. That table supplies the V and J calls and clone size; D and trimming were determined from the DNA. This sample has about 150,000 clones, with roughly 77% found just once. In Seattle, patients joined the study during active infection and were tracked longitudinally.

The chain links TRBV7-9 to TRBJ1-3, with D perhaps matching TRBD1 (6 bases). Sample: peripheral blood. The receptor was derived from a woman in her seventies with COVID-19, enrolled during active disease. The CDR3 loop reads CASSLTGSGNTIYF. The CDR3 nucleotides are TGTGCCAGCAGCCTAACAGGGTCTGGAAACACCATATATTTT.